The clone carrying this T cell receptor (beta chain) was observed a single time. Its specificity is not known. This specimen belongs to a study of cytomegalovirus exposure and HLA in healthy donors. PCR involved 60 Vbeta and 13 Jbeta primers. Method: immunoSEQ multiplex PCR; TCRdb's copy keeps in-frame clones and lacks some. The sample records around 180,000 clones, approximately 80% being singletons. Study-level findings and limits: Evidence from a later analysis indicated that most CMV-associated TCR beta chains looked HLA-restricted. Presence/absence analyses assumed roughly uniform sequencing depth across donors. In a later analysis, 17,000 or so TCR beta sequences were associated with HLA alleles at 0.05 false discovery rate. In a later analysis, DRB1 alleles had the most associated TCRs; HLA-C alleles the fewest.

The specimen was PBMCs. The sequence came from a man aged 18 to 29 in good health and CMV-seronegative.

Here the CDR3 DNA reads TGCGCCAGCAGCTCCAGACTCAGCGGGGGGGGCTACGAGCAGTACTTC. Amino acid sequence: CASSSRLSGGGYEQYF. The V call is TRBV5-1, the J call TRBJ2-7; 10 positions agree with TRBD2. Looked up from germline, CDR1 is SGHRS and CDR2 is YFSETQ. This CDR3 has 16 residues. Germline trimming cut 3 bases from V and 3 bases from J; bases unmatched to any gene: 9.